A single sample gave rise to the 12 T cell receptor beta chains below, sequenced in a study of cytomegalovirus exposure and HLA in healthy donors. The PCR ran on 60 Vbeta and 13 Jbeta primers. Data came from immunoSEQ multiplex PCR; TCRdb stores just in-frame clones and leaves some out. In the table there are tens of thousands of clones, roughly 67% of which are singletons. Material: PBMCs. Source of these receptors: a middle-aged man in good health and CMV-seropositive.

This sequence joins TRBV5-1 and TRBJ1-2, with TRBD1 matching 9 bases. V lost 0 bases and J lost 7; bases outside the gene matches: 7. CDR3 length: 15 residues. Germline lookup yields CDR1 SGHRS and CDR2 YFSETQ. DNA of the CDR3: TGCGCCAGCAGCTTGGGACAGGGGGGCCCAGGTGGCTACACCTTC. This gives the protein CASSLGQGGPGGYTF.

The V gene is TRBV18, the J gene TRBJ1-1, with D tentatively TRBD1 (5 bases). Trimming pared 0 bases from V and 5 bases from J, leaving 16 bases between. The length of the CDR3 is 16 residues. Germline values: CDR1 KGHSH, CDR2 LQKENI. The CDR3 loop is CASSPPTGGKRTEAFF. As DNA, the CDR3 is TGTGCCAGCTCACCACCTACAGGTGGAAAGAGGACTGAAGCTTTCTTT.

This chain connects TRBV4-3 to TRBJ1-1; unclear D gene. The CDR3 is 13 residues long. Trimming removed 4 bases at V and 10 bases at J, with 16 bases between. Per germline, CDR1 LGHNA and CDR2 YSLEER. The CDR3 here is CASSPQNLGRAFF. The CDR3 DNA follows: TGCGCCAGCAGCCCTCAGAATCTGGGGAGAGCTTTCTTT.

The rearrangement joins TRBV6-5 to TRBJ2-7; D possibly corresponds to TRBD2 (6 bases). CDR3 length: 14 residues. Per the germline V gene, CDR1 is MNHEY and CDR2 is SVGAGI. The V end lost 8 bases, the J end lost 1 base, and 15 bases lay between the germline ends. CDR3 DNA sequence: TGTGCCAGCCAGCGGGCCTGGGGTTCCTACGAGCAGTACTTC. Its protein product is CASQRAWGSYEQYF.

The CDR3 here is CASSQDTGRGELFF. CDR3 bases: TGTGCCAGCAGCCAAGATACAGGGCGGGGGGAGCTGTTTTTT. The chain links TRBV4-2 to TRBJ2-2, with a tentative D call TRBD1 (6 bases). CDR1 is LGHNA, CDR2 YNFKEQ, per germline. Between the trimmed V and J ends, which lost 0 bases and 8 bases, there was a span of 10 bases. This CDR3 spans 14 amino acids.

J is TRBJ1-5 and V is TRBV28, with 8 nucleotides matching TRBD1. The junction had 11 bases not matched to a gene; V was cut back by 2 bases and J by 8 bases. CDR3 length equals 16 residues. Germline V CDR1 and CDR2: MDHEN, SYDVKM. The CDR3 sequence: CASSLRWTGSYKPQHF. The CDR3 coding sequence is TGTGCCAGCAGTTTAAGGTGGACAGGGTCATACAAGCCCCAGCATTTT.

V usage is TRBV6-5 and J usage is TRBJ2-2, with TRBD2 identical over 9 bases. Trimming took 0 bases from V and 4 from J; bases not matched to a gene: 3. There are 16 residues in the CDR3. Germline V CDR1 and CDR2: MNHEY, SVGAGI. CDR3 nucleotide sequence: TGTGCCAGCAGTTACTCGTCTAGCGGGGCCACCGGGGAGCTGTTTTTT. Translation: CASSYSSSGATGELFF.

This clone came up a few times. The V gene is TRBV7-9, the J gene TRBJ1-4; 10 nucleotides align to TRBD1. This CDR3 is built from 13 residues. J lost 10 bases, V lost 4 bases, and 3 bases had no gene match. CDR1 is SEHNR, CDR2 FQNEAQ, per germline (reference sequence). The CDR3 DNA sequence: TGTGCCAGCAGCTATGGACAGGGGGGAAAACTGTTTTTT. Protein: CASSYGQGGKLFF.

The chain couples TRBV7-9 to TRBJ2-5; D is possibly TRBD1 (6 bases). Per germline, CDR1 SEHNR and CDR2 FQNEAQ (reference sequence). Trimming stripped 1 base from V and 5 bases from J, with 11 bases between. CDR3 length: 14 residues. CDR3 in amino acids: CASSLDRALETQYF. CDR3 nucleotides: TGTGCCAGCAGCTTAGACAGGGCTCTGGAGACCCAGTACTTC.

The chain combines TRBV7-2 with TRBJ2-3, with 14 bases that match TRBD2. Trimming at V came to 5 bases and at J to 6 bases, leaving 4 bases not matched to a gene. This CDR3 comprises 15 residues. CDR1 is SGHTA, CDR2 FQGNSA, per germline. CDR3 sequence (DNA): TGTGCCAGCAGCCATTGGACTAGCGGGGGGGATACGCAGTATTTT. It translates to CASSHWTSGGDTQYF.

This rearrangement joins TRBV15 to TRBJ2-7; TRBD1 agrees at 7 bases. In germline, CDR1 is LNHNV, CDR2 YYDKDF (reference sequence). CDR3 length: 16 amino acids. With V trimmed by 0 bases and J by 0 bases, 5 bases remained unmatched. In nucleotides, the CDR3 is TGTGCCACCAGCAGAGATGGGACAGAGAACTCCTACGAGCAGTACTTC. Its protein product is CATSRDGTENSYEQYF.

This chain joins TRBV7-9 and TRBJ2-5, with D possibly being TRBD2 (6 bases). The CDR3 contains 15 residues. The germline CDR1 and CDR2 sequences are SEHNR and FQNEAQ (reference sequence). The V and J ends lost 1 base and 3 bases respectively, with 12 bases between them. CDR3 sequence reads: CASSLGDSGKETQYF. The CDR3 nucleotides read TGTGCCAGCAGCTTAGGGGATAGCGGAAAAGAGACCCAGTACTTC.